The 20 T cell receptor beta chains below all came from one sample that was sequenced in a study of blood T cell repertoires in COVID-19. TCRdb's table, derived via immunoSEQ multiplex PCR, lists solely in-frame clones and lacks some. Of 160,000 or so clones in the sample, about 89% are singletons; the top ten hold around 3%. The sequenced sample was peripheral blood. The origin of the receptors is a man between 60 and 75 years old with acute or convalescent COVID-19.

The genes are TRBV5-1 and TRBJ1-3; D remains ambiguous. V lost 3 bases, J lost 0 bases, and 16 bases lay in between. Germline CDR1 reads SGHRS; CDR2 reads YFSETQ. There are 17 residues in the CDR3. The CDR3: CASSSATLGPSGNTIYF. Written as DNA, the CDR3 is TGCGCCAGCAGCTCGGCCACCCTGGGCCCCTCTGGAAACACCATATATTTT.

The rearrangement joins TRBV2 to TRBJ1-2; D gene unclear. CDR3 length: 13 residues. Per germline, CDR1 SNHLY and CDR2 FYNNEI. The V end was cut by 3 bases, the J end by 4 bases, with 9 bases between. DNA of the CDR3: TGTGCCAGCAGTGATTACAGTTCCTATGGCTACACCTTC. This encodes CASSDYSSYGYTF.

The J gene is TRBJ2-2, the V gene TRBV19, with D unresolved. This CDR3 is 16 amino acids long. V lost 0 bases and J lost 0, with 8 bases in between. Germline CDR1 reads LNHDA; CDR2 reads SQIVND (reference sequence). CDR3 nucleotide sequence: TGTGCCAGTAGTATAGACGCTGCAGCGAACACCGGGGAGCTGTTTTTT. It is translated as CASSIDAAANTGELFF.

CDR3 region: CASSLGTGGMGTDTQYF. CDR3 sequence (DNA): TGCGCCAGCAGCCTGGGGACAGGGGGTATGGGCACAGATACGCAGTATTTT. V usage is TRBV5-1 and J usage is TRBJ2-3, with 11 bases aligning to TRBD1. Germline loops: CDR1 SGHRS, CDR2 YFSETQ. The CDR3 consists of 17 residues. The J segment lost 1 base and the V segment lost 4 bases, leaving 8 bases of the junction unmatched.

The gene calls are TRBV5-1 and TRBJ1-4, with 8 bases matching TRBD1. The germline V gene encodes CDR1 SGHRS and CDR2 YFSETQ. J gave up 8 bases and V 4 bases, and 10 bases lay outside the gene matches. This CDR3 region has 15 residues. DNA of the CDR3: TGCGCCAGCAGCAGGCGGACAGGGACCAACGAAAAACTGTTTTTT. Its protein product is CASSRRTGTNEKLFF.

This rearrangement joins TRBV7-9 to TRBJ1-1, with TRBD1 matching over 12 bases. The CDR3 is 16 residues long. The trim removed 7 bases at V and 3 bases at J, leaving 9 bases unmatched. From germline, CDR1 is SEHNR and CDR2 FQNEAQ (reference sequence). In DNA, the CDR3 is TGTGCCAGCACCGGCCGGGACAGGGGGCCGGACACTGAAGCTTTCTTT. Its translation: CASTGRDRGPDTEAFF.

V and J are TRBV6-6 and TRBJ1-2, with 11 bases matching TRBD1. Trimming cost V 5 bases and J 7 bases; bases outside gene matches: 9. Germline CDR1 is MNHNY and CDR2 is SVGAGI (reference sequence). CDR3 length: 15 residues. CDR3 protein: CASSHRDRGNSGYTF. The CDR3, as DNA: TGTGCCAGCAGTCACCGGGACAGGGGGAACAGTGGCTACACCTTC.

The rearrangement uses TRBV19 and TRBJ2-2; D is ambiguous. There are 12 residues in the CDR3. The V gene lost 5 bases and the J gene lost 9 bases, with 10 bases spanning the gap. Per the germline V gene, CDR1 is LNHDA and CDR2 is SQIVND (reference sequence). The CDR3 bases are TGTGCCAGTAGTCCGTCCAGTAGGGAGCTGTTTTTT. Amino acids: CASSPSSRELFF. Full variable domain (rest looked up from reference TRBV19 and TRBJ2-2): DGGITQSPKYLFRKEGQNVTLSCEQNLNHDAMYWYRQDPGQGLRLIYYSQIVNDFQKGDIAEGYSVSREKKESFPLTVTSAQKNPTAFYLCASSPSSRELFFGEGSRLTVL.

The rearrangement uses TRBV6-5 and TRBJ2-3; 8 bases align to TRBD1. J lost 1 base, V lost 2 bases, and 5 bases had no gene match. The CDR3 length is 16 residues. CDR1 MNHEY and CDR2 SVGAGI come from the germline V gene. CDR3 sequence (DNA): TGTGCCAGCAGTTACGCTCCGGGACAGGGCACAGATACGCAGTATTTT. Amino acid sequence: CASSYAPGQGTDTQYF.

The chain carries TRBV19 and TRBJ1-6; TRBD1 matches at 7 bases. In germline, CDR1 is LNHDA, CDR2 SQIVND (reference sequence). The junction had 5 bases not matched to a gene; V was cut back by 5 bases and J by 1 base. This CDR3 is 16 amino acids long. CDR3 residues: CASSDPGGSYNSPLHF. As DNA, the CDR3 is TGTGCCAGTAGTGACCCAGGGGGGTCCTATAATTCACCCCTCCACTTT.

The J gene is TRBJ2-2, the V gene TRBV6-1, with a weak D call TRBD1 (6 bases). This CDR3 has 16 amino acids. Trimming stripped 1 base from V and 1 base from J, with 10 bases between. Germline CDR1 reads MNHNS; CDR2 reads SASEGT. The DNA of the CDR3 is TGTGCCAGCAGTGAAGAGGGGGTAAGGAACACCGGGGAGCTGTTTTTT. This gives the protein CASSEEGVRNTGELFF.

The chain recombines TRBV4-1 with TRBJ1-4; D is perhaps TRBD1 (6 bases). The CDR3 runs to 16 residues. V was trimmed by 0 bases and J by 8 bases, leaving 16 bases between them. Germline CDR1 MGHRA, CDR2 YSYEKL. CDR3 region: CASSQDSGQGWEKLFF. In nucleotides, the CDR3 is TGCGCCAGCAGCCAAGATTCTGGGCAGGGGTGGGAAAAACTGTTTTTT.

J is TRBJ1-5 and V is TRBV18, with 8 bases that match TRBD1. The CDR3 is 14 amino acids. V shed 4 bases and J 7 bases; nucleotides not matched to a gene: 6. Germline values: CDR1 KGHSH, CDR2 LQKENI. The CDR3 region has the DNA TGTGCCAGCTCACTGACAGGGGTCAGGCAGCCCCAGCATTTT. Translation: CASSLTGVRQPQHF.

The chain links TRBV11-2 to TRBJ2-3, with 8 bases that match TRBD2. Trimming at V came to 4 bases and at J to 6 bases, leaving 12 bases not matched to a gene. The length of the CDR3 is 16 residues. From germline, CDR1 is SGHAT and CDR2 FQNNGV. This chain's CDR3 is CASSSTRTSPSDTQYF. The CDR3 nucleotides read TGTGCCAGCAGCTCAACTCGGACTAGCCCCTCGGATACGCAGTATTTT.

The chain joins TRBV7-3 to TRBJ2-7; 8 bases are shared with TRBD1. This CDR3 is built from 12 residues. Germline V gene data show CDR1 as SGHTA and CDR2 as FQGTGA. With V trimmed by 5 bases and J by 6 bases, 3 bases remained unmatched. The CDR3 sequence: CASSADRGEQYF. CDR3 nucleotides: TGTGCCAGCAGCGCAGACAGGGGCGAGCAGTACTTC.

The J gene is TRBJ1-2, the V gene TRBV6-2 or TRBV6-3; 9 bases match TRBD1. The CDR3 is 17 residues long. CDR1 and CDR2 (germline): MNHEY, SVGEGT. J was trimmed by 7 bases and V by 5 bases; bases with no gene match: 17. Here the CDR3 DNA reads TGTGCCAGCAGTCGCTCCGGGGACAGGGTCGAAGTGTGTGGCTACACCTTC. Protein product: CASSRSGDRVEVCGYTF.

The V and J genes are TRBV11-1 and TRBJ2-7; 9 bases are a match to TRBD1. Germline V gene lookup returns CDR1 SGHAT and CDR2 FQDESV (reference sequence). The J segment lost 7 bases and the V segment lost 4 bases, leaving 11 bases of the junction unmatched. This CDR3 has 15 residues. The CDR3, as DNA: TGTGCCAGCAGCTCTGGGACAGGGAGCCTTTTTGAGCAGTACTTC. Its protein product is CASSSGTGSLFEQYF.

The genes are TRBV7-2 and TRBJ1-5; TRBD1 might be the D (6 bases). Germline-derived CDR1 and CDR2 are SGHTA and FQGNSA. V was pared by 2 bases and J by 2 bases, with 10 bases between. The CDR3 has 15 amino acids. CDR3 residues: CASSLTRTGNQPQHF. CDR3 sequence (DNA): TGTGCCAGCAGCTTAACTCGGACAGGCAATCAGCCCCAGCATTTT.

The V and J genes are TRBV11-3 and TRBJ1-3; 9 bases align to TRBD1. CDR3 size: 18 residues. Germline loops: CDR1 SGHNT, CDR2 YENEEA. J lost 2 bases, V lost 4 bases, and 12 bases had no gene match. The CDR3 DNA follows: TGTGCCAGCAGCTCACAATACAGGGGGCGCAGGCCTGGAAACACCATATATTTT. It specifies CASSSQYRGRRPGNTIYF.

The chain recombines TRBV5-3 with TRBJ1-2; D unclear. TRBV5-3 is flagged as an ORF with uncertain function. The germline V and J ends were trimmed by 0 bases and 3 bases, with 9 bases remaining between them. The CDR3 is 14 residues long. Here the CDR3 reads CARSLGGYYYGYTF. For the CDR3, the DNA is TGTGCCAGAAGCTTGGGCGGGTACTACTATGGCTACACCTTC.